Shown below are 12 T cell receptor beta chains from a single sample sequenced in a study of blood T cell repertoires in COVID-19. The assay was immunoSEQ multiplex PCR, and TCRdb's table has in-frame clones only and misses some. Found here are about 210,000 clones, about 90% of them singletons; the top ten hold more than 0.95%. Sequencing used peripheral blood. The receptors were gathered from a man younger than 40 with acute or convalescent COVID-19.

V and J are TRBV14 and TRBJ2-5, with D possibly being TRBD1 (6 bases). CDR1 and CDR2 from the germline V gene are SGHDN and FVKESK. This CDR3 comprises 14 residues. The V gene lost 4 bases and the J gene lost 0 bases, with 9 bases spanning the gap. In DNA, the CDR3 is TGTGCCAGCAGCCTCACAGGGTACCAAGAGACCCAGTACTTC. Translated: CASSLTGYQETQYF.

The CDR3: CASSLVAGTSTDTQYF. CDR3 nucleotide sequence: TGCGCCAGCAGCTTGGTGGCGGGAACTAGCACAGATACGCAGTATTTT. The chain combines TRBV5-1 with TRBJ2-3, with D maybe TRBD2 (6 bases). The germline V gene has CDR1 SGHRS and CDR2 YFSETQ. CDR3 length: 16 residues. Trimming pared 0 bases from V and 0 bases from J, leaving 11 bases between.

The V gene is TRBV7-9, the J gene TRBJ2-2, with D possibly being TRBD1 (6 bases). CDR3 length: 17 amino acids. Germline loops: CDR1 SEHNR, CDR2 FQNEAQ (reference sequence). The germline V and J ends were trimmed by 1 base and 3 bases, with 15 bases remaining between them. This CDR3 is CASSLGSRRGDTGELFF. The DNA of the CDR3 is TGTGCCAGCAGCTTAGGAAGCCGCAGGGGTGACACCGGGGAGCTGTTTTTT.

For the CDR3, the DNA is TGTGCCAGCAGCCTCGCCCGAAATAGCGGGAGTCGCAGGGAGCTGTTTTTT. The encoded protein is CASSLARNSGSRRELFF. V gene TRBV9 combines with J gene TRBJ2-2, with 9 bases lining up with TRBD2. Trimming at V came to 4 bases and at J to 9 bases, leaving 16 bases not matched to a gene. The CDR3 runs 17 residues. CDR1 is SGDLS and CDR2 is YYNGEE in the germline V gene.

The chain employs TRBV30 and TRBJ1-4; TRBD1 might be the D (5 bases). The CDR3 consists of 13 residues. V was cut by 3 bases and J by 7 bases, with 12 bases left in between. Germline V gene sequence: CDR1 GTSNPN, CDR2 SVGIG (reference sequence). CDR3 sequence reads: CAWRTGEFEKLFF. As DNA, the CDR3 is TGTGCCTGGAGGACGGGGGAATTTGAAAAACTGTTTTTT. The full variable domain, completed using reference TRBV30 and TRBJ1-4, is SQTIHQWPATLVQPVGSPLSLECTVEGTSNPNLYWYRQAAGRGLQLLFYSVGIGQISSEVPQNLSASRPQDRQFILSSKKLLLSDSGFYLCAWRTGEFEKLFFGSGTQLSVL.

The chain joins TRBV4-1 to TRBJ1-5; TRBD1 aligns across 11 bases. Trimming cost V 4 bases and J 5 bases; bases outside gene matches: 7. Germline-derived CDR1 and CDR2 are MGHRA and YSYEKL. The CDR3 loop spans 16 amino acids. The CDR3 region has the DNA TGCGCCAGCAGCCGGGGGGGACAGGGGGTTTATCAGCCCCAGCATTTT. Its protein is CASSRGGQGVYQPQHF.

The DNA of the CDR3 is TGCGCCAGCAGCTTGGCGGGGGGCAATCAGCCCCAGCATTTT. This codes for CASSLAGGNQPQHF. The V call is TRBV5-1, the J call TRBJ1-5; perhaps TRBD1 as D (5 bases). Germline V CDR1 and CDR2: SGHRS, YFSETQ. The CDR3 is 14 residues long. V was trimmed by 0 bases and J by 2 bases, leaving 6 bases between them.

The J gene is TRBJ2-7, the V gene TRBV28; no clear D gene. Germline loops: CDR1 MDHEN, CDR2 SYDVKM. The length of the CDR3 is 13 residues. The V and J ends lost 1 base and 6 bases respectively, with 10 bases between them. The CDR3 DNA reads TGTGCCAGCAGTTTATTTCGCAGGTCCGAGCAGTACTTC. It translates to CASSLFRRSEQYF.

V and J are TRBV7-9 and TRBJ2-3; TRBD1 is a possible D gene (6 bases). This CDR3 spans 18 amino acids. Trimming left V 5 bases short and J 1 base short, with 22 bases between. Germline CDR1 is SEHNR and CDR2 is FQNEAQ (reference sequence). The CDR3 DNA reads TGTGCCAGCAGCCCGAGTGTTCCGTCTGGGGGCGGCACAGATACGCAGTATTTT. As protein: CASSPSVPSGGGTDTQYF.

The gene calls are TRBV28 and TRBJ2-7; 11 bases map to TRBD1. The junction had 8 bases not matched to a gene; V was cut back by 4 bases and J by 3 bases. In germline, CDR1 is MDHEN, CDR2 SYDVKM. The CDR3 consists of 16 residues. The CDR3 DNA reads as TGTGCCAGCAGTTCCCCTCGGACAGGGGGCAGCTACGAGCAGTACTTC. This encodes CASSSPRTGGSYEQYF.

The chain is built from TRBV27 and TRBJ1-5, with D perhaps matching TRBD1 (6 bases). CDR3 length: 18 amino acids. The germline CDR1 and CDR2 sequences are MNHEY and SMNVEV (reference sequence). Trimming took off 5 bases at V and 3 bases at J, with 23 bases between the two ends. The CDR3 sequence is CASSPLGGPSRVNQPQHF. In nucleotides, the CDR3 is TGTGCCAGCAGTCCCCTAGGGGGTCCTAGTAGGGTCAATCAGCCCCAGCATTTT.

In this sample, this clone turned up a few times. This chain connects TRBV7-2 to TRBJ2-5; D possibly corresponds to TRBD1 (6 bases). Trimming removed 5 bases from V and 5 bases from J, with 15 bases in between. The CDR3 has 14 amino acids. Germline V gene sequence: CDR1 SGHTA, CDR2 FQGNSA. The CDR3 DNA reads TGTGCCAGCAGCCTAAGTGGGGGCAAGGAGACCCAGTACTTC. Its translation: CASSLSGGKETQYF.